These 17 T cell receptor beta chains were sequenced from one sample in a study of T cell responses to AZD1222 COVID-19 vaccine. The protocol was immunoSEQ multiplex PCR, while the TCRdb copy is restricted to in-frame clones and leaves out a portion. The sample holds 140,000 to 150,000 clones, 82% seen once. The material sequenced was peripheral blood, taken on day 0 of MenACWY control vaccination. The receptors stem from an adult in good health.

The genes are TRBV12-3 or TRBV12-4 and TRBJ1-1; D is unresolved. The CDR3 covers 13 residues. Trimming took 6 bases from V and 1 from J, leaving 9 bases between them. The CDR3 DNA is TGTGCCAGCAGAGAGCGGGGGAACACTGAAGCTTTCTTT. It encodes CASRERGNTEAFF.

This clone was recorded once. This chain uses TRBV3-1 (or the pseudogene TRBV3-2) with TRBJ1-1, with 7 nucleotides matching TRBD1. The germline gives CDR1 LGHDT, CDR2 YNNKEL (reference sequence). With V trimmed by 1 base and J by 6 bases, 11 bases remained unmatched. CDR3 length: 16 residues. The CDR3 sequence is CASSQGLQGRFAEAFF. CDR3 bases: TGTGCCAGCAGCCAAGGACTACAGGGGAGATTCGCTGAAGCTTTCTTT.

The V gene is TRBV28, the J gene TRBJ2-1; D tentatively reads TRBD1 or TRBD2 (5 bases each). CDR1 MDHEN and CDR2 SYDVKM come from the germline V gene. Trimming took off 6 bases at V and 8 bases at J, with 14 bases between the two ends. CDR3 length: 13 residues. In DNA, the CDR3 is TGTGCCAGCAGCACCTGGGGGAAGGATGAGCAGTTCTTC. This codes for CASSTWGKDEQFF.

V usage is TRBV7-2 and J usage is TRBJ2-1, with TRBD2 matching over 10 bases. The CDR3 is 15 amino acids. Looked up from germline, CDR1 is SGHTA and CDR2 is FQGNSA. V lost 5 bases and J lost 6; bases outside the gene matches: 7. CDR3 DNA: TGTGCCAGCAGCCCTCCACTAGCGGGACTCAATGAGCAGTTCTTC. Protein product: CASSPPLAGLNEQFF.

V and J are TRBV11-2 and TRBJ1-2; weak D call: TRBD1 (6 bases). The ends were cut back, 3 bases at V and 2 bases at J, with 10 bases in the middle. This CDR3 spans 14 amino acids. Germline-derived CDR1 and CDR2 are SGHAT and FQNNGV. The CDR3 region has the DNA TGTGCCAGCAGCTTGGGGGCAGCCAACTATGGCTACACCTTC. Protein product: CASSLGAANYGYTF. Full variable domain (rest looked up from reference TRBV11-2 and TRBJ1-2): EAGVAQSPRYKIIEKRQSVAFWCNPISGHATLYWYQQILGQGPKLLIQFQNNGVVDDSQLPKDRFSAERLKGVDSTLKIQPAKLEDSAVYLCASSLGAANYGYTFGSGTRLTVV.

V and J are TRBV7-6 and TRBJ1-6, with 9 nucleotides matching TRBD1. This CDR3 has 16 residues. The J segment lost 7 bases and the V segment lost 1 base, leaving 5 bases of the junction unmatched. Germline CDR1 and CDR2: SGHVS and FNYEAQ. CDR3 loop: CASSLEGQGVNSPLHF. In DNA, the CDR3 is TGTGCCAGCAGCTTAGAGGGACAGGGCGTCAATTCACCCCTCCACTTT.

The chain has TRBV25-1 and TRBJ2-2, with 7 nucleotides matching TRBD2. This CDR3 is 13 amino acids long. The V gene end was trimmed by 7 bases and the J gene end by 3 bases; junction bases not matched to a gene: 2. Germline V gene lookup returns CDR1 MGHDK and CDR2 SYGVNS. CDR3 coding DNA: TGTGCCAGCAAAGGGAGGGACACCGGGGAGCTGTTTTTT. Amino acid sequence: CASKGRDTGELFF.

The CDR3 reads CASSTDIQPQHF. In DNA, the CDR3 is TGTGCCAGCAGCACGGACATTCAGCCCCAGCATTTT. V and J are TRBV7-9 and TRBJ1-5; D is possibly TRBD1 (5 bases). CDR3 size: 12 residues. The germline V gene has CDR1 SEHNR and CDR2 FQNEAQ (reference sequence). V lost 5 bases and J lost 6, with 8 bases in between.

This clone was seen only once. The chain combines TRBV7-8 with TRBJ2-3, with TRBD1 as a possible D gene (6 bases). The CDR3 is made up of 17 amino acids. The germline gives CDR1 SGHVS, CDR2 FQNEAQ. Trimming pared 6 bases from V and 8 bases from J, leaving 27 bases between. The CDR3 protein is CASRSGVRVVPGGTQYF. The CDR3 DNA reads TGTGCCAGCAGATCAGGGGTACGGGTGGTCCCTGGAGGTACGCAGTATTTT.

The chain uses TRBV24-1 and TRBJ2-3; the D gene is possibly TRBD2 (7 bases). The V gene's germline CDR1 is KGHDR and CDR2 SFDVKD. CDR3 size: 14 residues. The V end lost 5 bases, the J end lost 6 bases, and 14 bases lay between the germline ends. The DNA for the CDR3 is TGTGCCACCAGTGTAGGGGGGGCGCAGGATACGCAGTATTTT. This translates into CATSVGGAQDTQYF.

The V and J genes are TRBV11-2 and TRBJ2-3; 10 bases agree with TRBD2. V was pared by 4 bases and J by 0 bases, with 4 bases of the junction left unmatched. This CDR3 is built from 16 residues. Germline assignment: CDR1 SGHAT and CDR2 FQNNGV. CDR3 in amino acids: CASSWASGGSTDTQYF. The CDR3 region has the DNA TGTGCCAGCAGCTGGGCTAGCGGGGGCAGCACAGATACGCAGTATTTT.

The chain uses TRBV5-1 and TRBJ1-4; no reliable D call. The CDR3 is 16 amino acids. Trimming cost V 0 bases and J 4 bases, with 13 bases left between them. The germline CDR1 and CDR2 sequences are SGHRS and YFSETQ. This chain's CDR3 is CASSLGYGVGNEKLFF. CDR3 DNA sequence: TGCGCCAGCAGCTTGGGGTACGGGGTTGGTAATGAAAAACTGTTTTTT.

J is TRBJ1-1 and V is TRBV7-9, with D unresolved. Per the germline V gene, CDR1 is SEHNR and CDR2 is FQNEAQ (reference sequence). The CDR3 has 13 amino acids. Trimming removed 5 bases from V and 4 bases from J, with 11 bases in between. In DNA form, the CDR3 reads TGTGCCAGCAGCCCCTGGGAGAGCACTGAAGCTTTCTTT. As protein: CASSPWESTEAFF.

The CDR3 loop is CASSQRTALDGYTF. Written as DNA, the CDR3 is TGCGCCAGCAGCCAGAGGACGGCCTTAGATGGCTACACCTTC. V and J are TRBV4-1 and TRBJ1-2, with no clear D. Germline values: CDR1 MGHRA, CDR2 YSYEKL. CDR3 length: 14 amino acids. V lost 3 bases and J 6 bases, leaving 14 bases between the germline ends.

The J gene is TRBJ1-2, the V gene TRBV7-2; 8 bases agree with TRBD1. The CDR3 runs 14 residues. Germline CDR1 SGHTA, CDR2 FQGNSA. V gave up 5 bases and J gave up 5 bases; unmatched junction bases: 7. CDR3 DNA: TGTGCCAGCAGCGCTGCCGGGACAGGATATGGCTACACCTTC. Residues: CASSAAGTGYGYTF.

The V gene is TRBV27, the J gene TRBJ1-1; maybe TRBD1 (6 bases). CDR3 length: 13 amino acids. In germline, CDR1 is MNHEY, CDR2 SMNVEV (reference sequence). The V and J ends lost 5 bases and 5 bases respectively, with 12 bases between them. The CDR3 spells CASSRTGKTEAFF. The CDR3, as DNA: TGTGCCAGCAGTCGAACAGGGAAGACTGAAGCTTTCTTT.

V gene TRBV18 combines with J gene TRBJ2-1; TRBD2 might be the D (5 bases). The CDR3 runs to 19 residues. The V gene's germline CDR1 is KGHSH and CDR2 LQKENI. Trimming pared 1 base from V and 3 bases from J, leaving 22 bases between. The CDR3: CASSPRFVSRIGVYNEQFF. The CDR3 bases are TGTGCCAGCTCACCACGGTTTGTTTCAAGGATCGGGGTCTACAATGAGCAGTTCTTC. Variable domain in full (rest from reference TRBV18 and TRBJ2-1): NAGVMQNPRHLVRRRGQEARLRCSPMKGHSHVYWYRQLPEEGLKFMVYLQKENIIDESGMPKERFSAEFPKEGPSILRIQQVVRGDSAAYFCASSPRFVSRIGVYNEQFFGPGTRLTVL.